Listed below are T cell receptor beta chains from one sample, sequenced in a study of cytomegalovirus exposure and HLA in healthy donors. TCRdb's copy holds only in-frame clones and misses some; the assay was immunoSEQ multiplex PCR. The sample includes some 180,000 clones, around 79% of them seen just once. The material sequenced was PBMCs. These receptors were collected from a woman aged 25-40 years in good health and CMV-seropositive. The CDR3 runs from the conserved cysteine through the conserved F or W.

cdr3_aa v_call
CASSLATDTQYF TRBV5-1
CASSRRQGAAYGYTF TRBV5-6
CASRRGTQNTGELFF TRBV28
CASSYRQGADGYTF TRBV6-6
CASSLVRSVENEAFF TRBV5-6
CASSFVNRGLDEQYF TRBV5-1
CASSLKRGSYNEQFF TRBV5-5
CASRDGTRDHEQYF TRBV7-6
CAWPGVTGVMAGANVLTF TRBV30
CASSPPGTGGVETQYF TRBV5-4
CASSLFGQGQETQYF TRBV7-7
CSVEDRGSTAEAFF TRBV29-1
CASSLKGLAGVRETQYF TRBV11-2
CASSLQQGIYEQYF TRBV5-1
CASRTTPNTEAFF TRBV19
CASSGHRGSTRGYTF TRBV7-6
CASSQTTGMNTEAFF TRBV4-1
CASSNREGMNTEAFF TRBV11-3
CASSLAPRTSTDTQYF TRBV5-4
CASGGDISYEQYF TRBV2
CASSYSGTTNEQFF TRBV5-6
CASSERGGYQPQHF TRBV6-1
CASSQTSGAYNEQFF TRBV4-3
CASSKRGGELFF TRBV4-3
CASSVGLAVESDTQYF TRBV9
CASSSSGTYYNEQFF TRBV19
CASSEGLAGGLTYEQYF TRBV5-1
CSAQGWGPSYEQYF TRBV29-1
CASSVGQGSMTQYF TRBV9
CASSTSTRKYEQYF TRBV5-1
CSVIRVDRNNEQFF TRBV29-1
CASSGQYNSPLHF TRBV27
CASSPQGHQPQHF TRBV19
CASSFGARDFYGYTF TRBV27
CASRGLLANYGYIF TRBV27
CASSDGLAGFYEQYF TRBV6-1
CASRTSGIYEQYF TRBV11-3
CASRGTADTQYF TRBV21-1
CASSLDLQGLNEKLFF TRBV11-2
CASSPGGGQETQYF TRBV5-1
CASSLAGDRAGNTIYF TRBV5-4
CASSPSGGVYEQYF TRBV27
CASSRPGQDYGYTF TRBV5-6
CASSLGGVYSNQPQHF TRBV5-6
CASRDDRGGSYEQYF TRBV6-1
CASSQDLEGETQYF TRBV4-3
CASSYSQDQPQHF TRBV6-5
CASSPTPGTGAYSNQPQHF TRBV27
CASSFETGTQDEQYF TRBV5-1